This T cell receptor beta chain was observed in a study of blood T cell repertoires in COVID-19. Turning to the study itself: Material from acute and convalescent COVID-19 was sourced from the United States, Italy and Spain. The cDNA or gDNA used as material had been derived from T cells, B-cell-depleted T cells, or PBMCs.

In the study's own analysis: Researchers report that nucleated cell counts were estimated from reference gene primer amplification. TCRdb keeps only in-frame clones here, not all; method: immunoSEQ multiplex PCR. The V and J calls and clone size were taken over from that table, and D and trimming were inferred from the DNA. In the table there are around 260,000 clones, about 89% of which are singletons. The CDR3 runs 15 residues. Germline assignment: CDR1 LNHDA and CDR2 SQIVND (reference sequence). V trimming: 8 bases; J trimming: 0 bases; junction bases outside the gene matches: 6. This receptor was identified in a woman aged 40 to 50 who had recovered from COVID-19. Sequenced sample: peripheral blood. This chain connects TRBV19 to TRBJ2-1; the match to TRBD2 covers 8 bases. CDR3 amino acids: CASPMRGASYNEQFF. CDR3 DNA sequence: TGTGCCAGTCCTATGCGGGGGGCCTCCTACAATGAGCAGTTCTTC.